This T cell receptor (beta chain) was sequenced for a study of T cells in Graves' hyperthyroidism and ophthalmopathy. About the study: The authors collected peripheral blood at initial diagnosis, before any treatment. Study-level points and caveats: Ophthalmopathy got predicted by the model a median about six months before its onset. Most thyroid clonotypes expanded above 0.001 appeared in blood too.

Patients between 18 and 65 years old had hyperthyroidism, newly diagnosed and lasting under 2 months. Per the germline V gene, CDR1 is DFQATT and CDR2 is SNEGSKA (reference sequence). CDR3 length: 12 residues. This clonotype was counted only a few times. Its antigen is unknown. Compared with germline, one end of the junction differs, possibly owing to a read error. RNA transcripts provided the source from which TCR beta CDR3 regions were amplified. The HTBI primer set drove a first-round RT-PCR of the TCR CDR3. TCRdb ran MiXCR on the multiplex PCR reads and lists one entry per CDR3 protein. Of more than 300,000 distinct CDR3 sequences listed, about a sixth are singletons.

The receptor's source is a woman aged 25 to 45 with Graves' hyperthyroidism that later progressed to Graves' ophthalmopathy. The sample comprised blood. V gene TRBV20-1 combines with J gene TRBJ2-5; D is possibly TRBD1 or TRBD2 (5 bases each). CDR3: CSARGPGPLSDF. The DNA of the CDR3 is TGCAGTGCTAGAGGACCGGGACCCCTATCGGACTTC.